This T cell receptor beta chain was profiled in a study of blood T cell repertoires in COVID-19. Across the whole study: The cDNA or gDNA used as material had been derived from T cells, B-cell-depleted T cells, or PBMCs.

The CDR3 sequence is 15 residues long. Trimming shortened V by 7 bases and J by 5 bases, and 20 bases separated the two germline ends. The germline V gene encodes CDR1 LNHDA and CDR2 SQIVND (reference sequence). As concerns this clone: This CDR3 is also generated by other DNA sequences in the sample.

In assigning cohorts, the study relied on participant-reported clinical history. Per the study methods: It was from reference gene primer amplification that nucleated cell counts were estimated. This table comes from immunoSEQ multiplex PCR, and its TCRdb copy is limited to in-frame clones, with some not included. D and trimming were read from the DNA, whereas the V and J calls and clone size are those reported in that table. The table includes just over 80,000 clones, around 89% detected once. Sequencing was done on a sample of PBMCs or T cells enriched from blood (not recorded which). The V and J genes are TRBV19 and TRBJ2-5; D possibly corresponds to TRBD2 (6 bases). The receptor's source is a woman aged 45-60 years with acute COVID-19. The CDR3 nucleotides read TGTGCCAGTAATTCGGGACTGAGGGTCGCGGAGACCCAGTACTTC. Its protein product is CASNSGLRVAETQYF.